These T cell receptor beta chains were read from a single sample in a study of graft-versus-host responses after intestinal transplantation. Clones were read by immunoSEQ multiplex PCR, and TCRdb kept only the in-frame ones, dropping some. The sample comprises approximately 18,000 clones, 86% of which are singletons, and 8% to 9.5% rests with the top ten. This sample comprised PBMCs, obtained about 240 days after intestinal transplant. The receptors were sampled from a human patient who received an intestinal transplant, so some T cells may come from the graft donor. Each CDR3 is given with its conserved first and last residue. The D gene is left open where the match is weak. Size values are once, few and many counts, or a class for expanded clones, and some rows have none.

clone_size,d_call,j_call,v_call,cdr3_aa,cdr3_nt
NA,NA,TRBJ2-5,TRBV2,CTSRAEVGGEGETQYF,TGTACCAGCAGGGCCGAAGTTGGGGGCGAAGGAGAGACCCAGTACTTC
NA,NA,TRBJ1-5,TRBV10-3,CAISLYSNQPQHF,TGTGCCATCAGTTTATATAGCAATCAGCCCCAGCATTTT
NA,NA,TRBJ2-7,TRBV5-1,CASSPGFGGMDEQYF,TGCGCCAGCAGCCCGGGGTTTGGGGGTATGGACGAGCAGTACTTC
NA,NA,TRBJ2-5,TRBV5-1,CASSFGWGRETQYF,TGCGCCAGCAGCTTTGGTTGGGGCCGGGAGACCCAGTACTTC
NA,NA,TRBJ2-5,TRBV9,CASSGGVEETQYF,TGTGCCAGCAGCGGAGGGGTGGAAGAGACCCAGTACTTC
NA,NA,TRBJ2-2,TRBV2,CASSPGTYNTGELFF,TGTGCCAGCAGTCCGGGGACATATAACACCGGGGAGCTGTTTTTT
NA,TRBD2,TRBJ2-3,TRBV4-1,CASSQAPPSGGGDTQYF,TGCGCCAGCAGCCAAGCCCCTCCTAGCGGGGGTGGAGATACGCAGTATTTT
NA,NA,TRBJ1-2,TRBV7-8,CASSIAVDGYTF,TGTGCCAGCAGCATTGCCGTGGATGGCTACACCTTC
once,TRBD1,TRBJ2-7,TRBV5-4,CASSPTGNEQYF,TGTGCCAGCAGCCCGACAGGGAACGAGCAGTACTTC
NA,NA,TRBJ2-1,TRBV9,CASSGSSYNEQFF,TGTGCCAGCAGTGGGAGCTCCTACAATGAGCAGTTCTTC
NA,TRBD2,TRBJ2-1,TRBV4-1,CASSQGMLAGGRNNEQFF,TGCGCCAGCAGCCAAGGTATGTTAGCGGGGGGCCGAAACAATGAGCAGTTCTTC
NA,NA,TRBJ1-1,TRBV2,CASSEAPMTKAFF,TGTGCCAGCAGTGAAGCGCCGATGACAAAAGCTTTCTTT
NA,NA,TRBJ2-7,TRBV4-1,CASSQGTAGSYEQYF,TGCGCCAGCAGCCAAGGGACGGCTGGTTCCTACGAGCAGTACTTC
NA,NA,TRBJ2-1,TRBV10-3,CAISMESYNEQFF,TGTGCCATCAGCATGGAGAGCTACAATGAGCAGTTCTTC
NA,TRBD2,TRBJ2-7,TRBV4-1,CASSQGLAGGPDHYEQYF,TGCGCCAGCAGCCAAGGACTAGCGGGGGGGCCGGACCACTACGAGCAGTACTTC
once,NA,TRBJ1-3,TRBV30,CAWSVGNTIYF,TGTGCCTGGAGTGTGGGAAACACCATATATTTT
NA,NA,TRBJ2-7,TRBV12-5,CASGLLLGEQYF,TGTGCTAGTGGTTTGCTCCTCGGCGAACAGTACTTC
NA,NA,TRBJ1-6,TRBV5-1,CASSLKPDAGSYNSPLHF,TGCGCCAGCAGCTTGAAGCCCGATGCCGGCTCCTATAATTCACCCCTCCACTTT
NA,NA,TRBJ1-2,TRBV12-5,CASGDSYGYTF,TGTGCTAGTGGCGACAGCTATGGCTACACCTTC
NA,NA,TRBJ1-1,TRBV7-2,CASSLGFGTEAFF,TGTGCCAGCAGCTTAGGGTTCGGGACTGAAGCTTTCTTT
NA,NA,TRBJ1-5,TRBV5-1,CASSSTSPQHF,TGCGCCAGCAGCTCCACCTCGCCCCAGCATTTT
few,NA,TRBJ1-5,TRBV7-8,CASSSRSGAGYNQPQHF,TGTGCCAGCAGCTCCCGGAGCGGTGCAGGCTACAATCAGCCCCAGCATTTT
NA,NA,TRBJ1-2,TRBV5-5,CASSNVQANYGYTF,TGTGCCAGCAGCAACGTTCAAGCTAACTATGGCTACACCTTC
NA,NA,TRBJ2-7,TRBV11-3,CASSLEVEGPSYEQYF,TGTGCCAGCAGCTTAGAAGTAGAGGGGCCCTCGTACGAGCAGTACTTC
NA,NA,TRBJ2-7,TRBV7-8,CASSLEPRGISYEQYF,TGTGCCAGCAGCTTAGAGCCGAGGGGGATTTCCTACGAGCAGTACTTC
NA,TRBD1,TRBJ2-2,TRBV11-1,CASSPERRQGVWTGELFF,TGTGCCAGCAGCCCCGAACGCCGACAGGGGGTCTGGACCGGGGAGCTGTTTTTT